These 20 T cell receptor beta chains originate from one sample sequenced in a study of blood T cell repertoires in COVID-19 (dated by TCRdb to between 2020 and 2021). The library was built by means of the immunoSEQ multiplex PCR assay. Entries here come from immuneACCESS through TCRdb and include only in-frame sequences with V and J called. Some clones fail to appear in such tables; in the studies checked, an unresolved V gene covers under half of the shortfall, and the cause of the remainder is unknown. The sample profile shows 110,000 to 150,000 clones; 79% of them were found once. The ten biggest clones cover around 3.3% of the sample. The specimen sequenced was peripheral blood. These receptors all come from a man in his 60s with acute or convalescent COVID-19.

This sequence joins TRBV12-3 or TRBV12-4 and TRBJ1-1, with 7 bases that match TRBD1. The CDR3 totals 13 residues. Trimming cost V 11 bases and J 0 bases; bases outside gene matches: 6. CDR3 nucleotides: TGTGCCGTTGGACAGGCCCTGAACACTGAAGCTTTCTTT. Encoded protein: CAVGQALNTEAFF.

The sample holds one count of this clone. This sequence joins TRBV11-2 and TRBJ1-6, with D possibly being TRBD1 (5 bases). CDR3 length equals 13 residues. Trimming removed 0 bases at V and 13 bases at J, with 10 bases between. The germline V gene encodes CDR1 SGHAT and CDR2 FQNNGV. CDR3 residues: CASSLDWGDPLHF. The CDR3 nucleotides are TGTGCCAGCAGCTTAGATTGGGGGGACCCCCTCCACTTT.

Points on this clone: The sample holds other DNA sequences that translate to the same CDR3. The J gene is TRBJ1-5, the V gene TRBV18, with TRBD1 as a possible D gene (6 bases). Between the trimmed V and J ends, which lost 1 base and 5 bases, there was a span of 6 bases. The germline V gene has CDR1 KGHSH and CDR2 LQKENI. The CDR3 totals 13 residues. This CDR3 reads CASSPQGDQPQHF. The CDR3 nucleotides read TGTGCCAGCTCACCACAGGGGGATCAGCCCCAGCATTTT.

This clone was seen just once. The chain joins TRBV18 to TRBJ2-7, with unresolved D. Per the germline V gene, CDR1 is KGHSH and CDR2 is LQKENI. The CDR3 loop spans 11 amino acids. V lost 6 bases and J lost 3, with 6 bases in between. CDR3 DNA sequence: TGTGCCAGCTCTACTGACTACGAGCAGTACTTC. It translates to CASSTDYEQYF.

J is TRBJ2-2 and V is TRBV4-3; 7 bases map to TRBD2. V lost 0 bases and J lost 7; bases outside the gene matches: 11. CDR3 length equals 17 residues. Germline CDR1 reads LGHNA; CDR2 reads YSLEER. CDR3 coding DNA: TGCGCCAGCAGCCAAGATGAAGGCTCTTGGGGGGGCGGGGAGCTGTTTTTT. Translating gives CASSQDEGSWGGGELFF.

This rearrangement joins TRBV28 to TRBJ1-5; 8 nucleotides line up with TRBD1. This CDR3 is 15 amino acids long. With V trimmed by 3 bases and J by 11 bases, 12 bases remained unmatched. The germline V gene has CDR1 MDHEN and CDR2 SYDVKM. The CDR3 reads CASSFGGRGPGAQHF. CDR3 bases: TGTGCCAGCAGTTTTGGTGGCAGGGGGCCAGGGGCCCAGCATTTT.

The chain links TRBV27 to TRBJ1-2, with TRBD1 identical over 9 bases. The CDR3 contains 17 residues. Germline V CDR1 and CDR2: MNHEY, SMNVEV (reference sequence). The V segment lost 2 bases and the J segment 7 bases; nucleotides outside the gene matches: 14. CDR3 amino acids: CASSLRAETGGLGGYTF. CDR3 DNA sequence: TGTGCCAGCAGTTTACGGGCGGAGACAGGGGGGTTAGGTGGCTACACCTTC.

The chain joins TRBV11-3 to TRBJ2-2; 10 bases agree with TRBD2. Looked up from germline, CDR1 is SGHNT and CDR2 is YENEEA. Trimming removed 0 bases from V and 7 bases from J; junction bases left unmatched: 11. The CDR3 loop spans 18 amino acids. The CDR3 DNA is TGTGCCAGCAGCTTAGATTCAGCTAGCGGGAGACGTAACGGGGAGCTGTTTTTT. Translation gives CASSLDSASGRRNGELFF.

The chain is built from TRBV6-1 and TRBJ2-7, with TRBD1 matching 7 bases. Per germline, CDR1 MNHNS and CDR2 SASEGT. The CDR3 is made up of 16 amino acids. Trimming removed 4 bases from V and 0 bases from J; junction bases left unmatched: 9. In DNA form, the CDR3 reads TGTGCCAGCAGTGCTCAACCGGGACAGAGCTCCTACGAGCAGTACTTC. It specifies CASSAQPGQSSYEQYF.

The gene calls are TRBV19 and TRBJ2-7; 12 bases fit TRBD2. This CDR3 comprises 15 residues. Germline V lookup: CDR1 LNHDA, CDR2 SQIVND (reference sequence). J was trimmed by 2 bases and V by 4 bases; bases with no gene match: 3. In DNA form, the CDR3 reads TGTGCCAGTAGTACGGGACTAGCGGGCCCCTACGAGCAGTACTTC. Translating it yields CASSTGLAGPYEQYF.

The J gene is TRBJ2-7, the V gene TRBV11-2, with 9 bases lining up with TRBD1. The germline V gene has CDR1 SGHAT and CDR2 FQNNGV. This CDR3 comprises 15 residues. V dropped 1 base and J dropped 4; count of bases not matched to a gene: 5. This CDR3 reads CASSLGTGGGYEQYF. Here the CDR3 DNA reads TGTGCCAGCAGCTTAGGTACAGGGGGCGGTTACGAGCAGTACTTC.

This clone was counted between two and nine times. The rearrangement links TRBV28 to TRBJ2-6; 10 bases are shared with TRBD2. V was pared by 6 bases and J by 3 bases, with 26 bases of the junction left unmatched. This CDR3 contains 23 residues. The germline CDR1 and CDR2 sequences are MDHEN and SYDVKM. CDR3 region: CASSSFPPGLAGVGQVGANVLTF. The DNA for the CDR3 is TGTGCCAGCAGCAGTTTTCCGCCCGGGCTAGCGGGAGTTGGTCAGGTTGGGGCCAACGTCCTGACTTTC.

This clone was counted once. The chain is built from TRBV30 and TRBJ1-3; D is unclear. The CDR3 has 16 residues. V was pared by 0 bases and J by 0 bases, with 12 bases between. From germline, CDR1 is GTSNPN and CDR2 SVGIG (reference sequence). The CDR3 here is CAWSVGGGISGNTIYF. The CDR3 nucleotides read TGTGCCTGGAGTGTCGGAGGTGGAATCTCTGGAAACACCATATATTTT.

The chain has TRBV28 and TRBJ2-7, with 7 positions matching TRBD1. The J segment lost 0 bases and the V segment lost 5 bases, leaving 10 bases of the junction unmatched. The germline V gene has CDR1 MDHEN and CDR2 SYDVKM. The CDR3 runs 16 residues. In nucleotides, the CDR3 is TGTGCCAGCAGTCCACCGGACAGGTTAAACTCCTACGAGCAGTACTTC. Protein product: CASSPPDRLNSYEQYF.

The chain employs TRBV6-2 or TRBV6-3 and TRBJ2-1; 8 bases map to TRBD1. There are 16 residues in the CDR3. Germline loops: CDR1 MNHEY, CDR2 SVGEGT. The V segment lost 4 bases and the J segment 2 bases; nucleotides outside the gene matches: 7. The CDR3 reads CASSSDRVEAYNEQFF. Here the CDR3 DNA reads TGTGCCAGCAGTTCGGACAGGGTGGAAGCCTACAATGAGCAGTTCTTC.

To note about this clone: A junction boundary mismatches the germline segment, possibly from a read error. V and J are TRBV12-3 or TRBV12-4 and TRBJ2-1; 8 bases agree with TRBD1. This CDR3 is built from 12 residues. The CDR3 region has the DNA TGTGCCAGCAGTTTAAAGGGACAGGTCTTGCTCTTC. It translates to CASSLKGQVLLF.

For the CDR3, the DNA is TGTGCCAGCTCACCGGGATATCGGGGTTTGGGCAATGAGCAGTTCTTC. It yields the protein CASSPGYRGLGNEQFF. This rearrangement joins TRBV18 to TRBJ2-1; TRBD2 might be the D (5 bases). The CDR3 extends over 16 amino acids. The germline V gene encodes CDR1 KGHSH and CDR2 LQKENI. Trimming pared 3 bases from V and 6 bases from J, leaving 18 bases between.

The V and J genes are TRBV6-5 and TRBJ1-1; D gene ambiguous. Germline CDR1 is MNHEY and CDR2 is SVGAGI. Trimming shortened V by 7 bases and J by 3 bases, and 6 bases separated the two germline ends. CDR3 length: 11 residues. CDR3 in amino acids: CASTQYTEAFF. As DNA, the CDR3 is TGTGCCAGCACCCAGTACACTGAAGCTTTCTTT.

This clone appeared once. The gene calls are TRBV4-3 and TRBJ2-2; D gene ambiguous. Trimming took 0 bases from V and 2 from J, leaving 10 bases between them. This CDR3 has 16 residues. Germline V lookup: CDR1 LGHNA, CDR2 YSLEER. The CDR3 nucleotides are TGCGCCAGCAGCCAAGATCAGACTCTCAACACCGGGGAGCTGTTTTTT. Its protein product is CASSQDQTLNTGELFF.

This clone appeared a few times. This rearrangement joins TRBV5-4 to TRBJ1-2, with 9 bases identical to TRBD1. This CDR3 contains 14 residues. The germline CDR1 and CDR2 sequences are SGHNT and YYREEE (reference sequence). Trimming at V came to 3 bases and at J to 3 bases, leaving 3 bases not matched to a gene. The CDR3 here is CASSSQGADYGYTF. Here the CDR3 DNA reads TGTGCCAGCAGCTCACAGGGGGCGGACTATGGCTACACCTTC.